Reported below is one TCR beta chain. This sample stems from a study of OX40 agonist ivuxolimab in advanced cancers. The repertoire was sequenced with immunoSEQ multiplex PCR; TCRdb's copy has only in-frame clones and lacks some. The data hold around 92,000 clones, with about 92% observed a single time. CDR3 length: 13 residues. CDR1 is SQVTM, CDR2 ANQGSEA, per germline. V was clipped by 4 bases and J by 0 bases, with 7 bases between them. The clonotype originates from an adult with an advanced solid tumor such as melanoma, head and neck, liver or kidney cancer. The source was CD4+ or CD8+ T cells sorted from blood, collected in a trial of the OX40 agonist ivuxolimab. The genes are TRBV29-1 and TRBJ1-5; no clear D gene. The CDR3 DNA reads as TGCAGCGTTGGCGAACATAGCAATCAGCCCCAGCATTTT. Protein product: CSVGEHSNQPQHF.